This T cell receptor beta chain was captured by sequencing in a study of OX40 agonist ivuxolimab in advanced cancers. The wider study: Patients took ivuxolimab, an agonistic anti-OX40 (CD134) antibody.

A remark on this clone: Its matching antigen is unknown.

Study-wide results and limits: Clonal expansion among partial responders at 0.1-3.0 mg/kg ranked near the lowest. Average numbers of expanded clones were greater in CD8+ T cells than in CD4+.

This table comes from immunoSEQ multiplex PCR, and its TCRdb copy is limited to in-frame clones, with some not included. The sample shows about 62,000 clones, roughly 89% of them seen only once. The sequencing here drew on CD4+ or CD8+ T cells sorted from blood, taken in a trial of the OX40 agonist ivuxolimab. The clonotype comes from an adult with an advanced solid tumor such as melanoma, head and neck, liver or kidney cancer.

CDR3 region: CASSTSDPSRETQYF. CDR3 DNA: TGCGCCAGCAGCACTTCAGACCCGAGCCGGGAGACCCAGTACTTC. This sequence joins TRBV5-1 and TRBJ2-5; D is uncertain. The germline V gene has CDR1 SGHRS and CDR2 YFSETQ. The CDR3 is 15 residues long. The V end lost 4 bases, the J end lost 5 bases, and 18 bases lay between the germline ends.